These 2 T cell receptor beta chains share one sample of origin, sequenced in a study of OX40 agonist ivuxolimab in advanced cancers. Generated by immunoSEQ multiplex PCR, the TCRdb table keeps only in-frame clones and is missing some. The sample consists of 5,000 to 7,500 clones, more than 75% of them appearing once. This material consisted of CD4+ or CD8+ T cells sorted from blood, taken in a trial of the OX40 agonist ivuxolimab. The receptors here all came from an adult with an advanced solid tumor such as melanoma, head and neck, liver or kidney cancer.

This chain connects TRBV9 to TRBJ2-1; TRBD1 matches at 10 bases. The CDR3 has 16 amino acids. V was clipped by 3 bases and J by 8 bases; unmatched bases: 11. Germline-derived CDR1 and CDR2 are SGDLS and YYNGEE. The CDR3 loop is CASSAGTGAKRDEQFF. The CDR3 region has the DNA TGTGCCAGCAGCGCTGGGACAGGGGCCAAGCGAGATGAGCAGTTCTTC.

V and J are TRBV7-8 and TRBJ2-4; D ambiguous. CDR1 SGHVS and CDR2 FQNEAQ come from the germline V gene. V was shortened by 4 bases and J by 4 bases, with 14 bases between the two germline ends. The CDR3 consists of 15 residues. CDR3 sequence (DNA): TGTGCCAGCAGCTACGGACGGCTACTGAAAAACATTCAGTACTTC. Amino acid sequence: CASSYGRLLKNIQYF.